Given below is one T cell receptor beta chain in context. The specificity of this receptor is unknown. No base qualities exist here, and no much larger clone lies one base off it. The sample originates from a study of blood T cells in healthy people across ages (dated by TCRdb to 2013 to 2016). About the study as a whole: Template switching captured roughly one uniquely barcoded TCR beta cDNA molecule per two T cells in model experiments. To avoid experimental bias, donors of different ages were randomly spread across the sequencing lanes. The study measured age-related changes in TCR beta repertoire diversity using deep sequencing normalized with unique cDNA molecular identifiers. The study analyzed two additional independent replicas of 1 million unique cDNA reads from the same blood draw for two donors, one aged 18 to 30 and one aged 80 or older. Donors were grouped into four age groups: young (average roughly 15 years), middle-aged (over 35), aged (roughly 67) and long-lived (over 80). On the study overall, not on this receptor specifically: A strong correlation was found between observed TCR beta diversity and the percentage of naive T cells measured by flow cytometry. The long-lived group showed more naive CD4+ T cells, fewer expanded clones and increased TCR diversity than the aged group, suggesting age selection. Total diversity estimates from one million sequenced T cells were considered lower bounds and underestimates. The CMV infection status of donors was not known, potentially confounding age-related changes in expanded clonotypes. Observed TCR beta diversity per million T cells fell roughly linearly with age, and a significant reduction was already apparent by age approximately 40. Since profiling was done on bulk unsorted PBMCs, naive and antigen-experienced compartments could not be conclusively compared.

Counted from cysteine to phenylalanine, this CDR3 has 13 amino acids. Only the CDR3 region is kept as DNA, spanning 39 bases read in frame from base 1. Germline trimming amounts to 7 bases on V and 2 bases on J, with 2 as the count of junction bases outside the gene matches. From a lookup of the germline V gene, CDR1 and CDR2 are ENHRY and SYGVKD. The roughly 38 donors, aged about 6 to 95 years, were systemically healthy Caucasian individuals from Russia. Approximately 9.7 milliliters of peripheral blood were drawn from each donor into EDTA-treated Vacutainer tubes. Ficoll-Paque density-gradient centrifugation was used to isolate PBMCs, with at least 6 million obtained per sample. Trizol reagent was used to extract total RNA from PBMCs, with at least 5 micrograms per sample. For every donor, flow cytometry on a PBMC aliquot measured the percentage of naive CD45RAhigh/CD27high T cells. Library method: 5' RACE. Sequencer: Illumina HiSeq 2500. A second PCR of about 6 to 11 cycles was performed with a sample-barcoded 5' primer and a J-beta primer mix. A template-switch 5' adaptor carrying 12 random nucleotides introduced a unique molecular identifier onto each TCR beta cDNA molecule. Each sample yielded at least 2.5 million CDR3-containing paired-end reads. First-strand cDNA was synthesized from all RNA with the Mint cDNA synthesis kit, primed by a TRBC-specific oligonucleotide. All cDNA was treated with uracil-DNA glycosylase and then went through a first 18-cycle PCR with the universal primers M1SS and BC2_uni_R. As for how the authors treated the data: For normalization, 1 million high-quality reads were randomly selected from each sample, with every read carrying a distinct molecular identifier. Reads with shared molecular identifiers were discarded instead of being binned into consensus sequences. MiTCR, with a Q25 quality threshold and the strictest error-elimination algorithm, was used for CDR3 identification, clonotype clustering and error correction. Lower-bound total TCR beta diversity was estimated with a nonparametric unseen species model using Euler transformation. Clones were called with MiXCR by TCRdb after fastp trimmed the public reads at Q25, and only in-frame beta chains were retained. One record per CDR3 amino acid sequence lists the most common genes and DNA. These V and J calls are TCRdb output, not the study's own analysis. The sample contains fewer than 2,000,000 distinct CDR3 sequences, almost 35% of them found a single time. The ten biggest clones cover about 10% of the sample.

Rearrangement joined TRBV10-3 to TRBJ1-2; 9 bases in the middle match TRBD1. The sequence was obtained from a woman aged 25 to 45 in good health. The sequenced material came from blood. This receptor has the CDR3 CAITTGGNYGYTF. The nucleotide sequence is TGTGCCATCACGACAGGGGGGAACTATGGCTACACCTTC.